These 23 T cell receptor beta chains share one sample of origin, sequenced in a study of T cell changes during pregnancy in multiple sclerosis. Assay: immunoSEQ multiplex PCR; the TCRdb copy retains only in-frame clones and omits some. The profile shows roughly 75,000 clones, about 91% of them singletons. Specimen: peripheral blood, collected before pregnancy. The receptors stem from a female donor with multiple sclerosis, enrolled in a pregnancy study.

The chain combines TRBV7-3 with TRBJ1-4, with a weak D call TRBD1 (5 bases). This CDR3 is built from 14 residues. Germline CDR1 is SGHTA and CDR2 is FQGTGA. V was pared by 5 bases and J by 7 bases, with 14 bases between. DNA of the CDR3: TGTGCCAGCAGCCCGACGGGGGGGAGTGAAAAACTGTTTTTT. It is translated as CASSPTGGSEKLFF.

The CDR3 region has the DNA TGCGCCAGCAGCAAAGGACAGGGGACGAACACCATATATTTT. Its protein is CASSKGQGTNTIYF. This rearrangement joins TRBV5-1 to TRBJ1-3, with 9 bases identical to TRBD1. Trimming at V came to 4 bases and at J to 7 bases, leaving 6 bases not matched to a gene. The CDR3 is made up of 14 amino acids. Germline loops: CDR1 SGHRS, CDR2 YFSETQ.

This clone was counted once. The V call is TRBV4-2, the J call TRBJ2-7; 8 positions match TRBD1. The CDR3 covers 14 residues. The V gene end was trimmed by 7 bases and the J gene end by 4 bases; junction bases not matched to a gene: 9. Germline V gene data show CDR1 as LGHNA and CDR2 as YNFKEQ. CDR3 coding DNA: TGTGCCAGCACCCCAGGGACAGGAGTTTACGAGCAGTACTTC. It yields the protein CASTPGTGVYEQYF.

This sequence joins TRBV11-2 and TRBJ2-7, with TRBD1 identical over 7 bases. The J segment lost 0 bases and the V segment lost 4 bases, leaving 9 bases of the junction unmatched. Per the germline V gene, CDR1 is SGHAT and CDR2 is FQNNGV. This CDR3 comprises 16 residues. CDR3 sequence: CASSSKTGMGSYEQYF. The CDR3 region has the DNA TGTGCCAGCAGCTCGAAGACAGGGATGGGCTCCTACGAGCAGTACTTC.

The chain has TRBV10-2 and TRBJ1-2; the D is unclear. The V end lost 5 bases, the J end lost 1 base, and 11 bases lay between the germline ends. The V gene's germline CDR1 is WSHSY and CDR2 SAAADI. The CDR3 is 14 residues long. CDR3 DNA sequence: TGCGCCAGCAGTATTAACAGCATTAACTATGGCTACACCTTC. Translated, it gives CASSINSINYGYTF.

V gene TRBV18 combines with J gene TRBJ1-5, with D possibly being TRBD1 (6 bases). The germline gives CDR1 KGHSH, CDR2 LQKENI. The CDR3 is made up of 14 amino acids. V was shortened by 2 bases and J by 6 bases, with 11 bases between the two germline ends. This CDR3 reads CASSPGGIFQPQHF. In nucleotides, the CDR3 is TGTGCCAGCTCACCAGGGGGCATATTTCAGCCCCAGCATTTT.

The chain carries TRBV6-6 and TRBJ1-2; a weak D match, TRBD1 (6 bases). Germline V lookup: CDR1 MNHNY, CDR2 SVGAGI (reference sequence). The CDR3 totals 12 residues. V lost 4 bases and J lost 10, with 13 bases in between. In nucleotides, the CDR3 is TGTGCCAGCAGTTCGAACAGGGTACACTACACCTTC. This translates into CASSSNRVHYTF.

The CDR3 DNA reads as TGCGCCAGCATGCAGGGTGTTTGGTATGGCTACACCTTC. It is translated as CASMQGVWYGYTF. The chain has TRBV5-1 and TRBJ1-2; D is perhaps TRBD1 (5 bases). V lost 6 bases, J lost 5 bases, and 14 bases lay in between. CDR3 size: 13 residues. CDR1 is SGHRS and CDR2 is YFSETQ in the germline V gene.

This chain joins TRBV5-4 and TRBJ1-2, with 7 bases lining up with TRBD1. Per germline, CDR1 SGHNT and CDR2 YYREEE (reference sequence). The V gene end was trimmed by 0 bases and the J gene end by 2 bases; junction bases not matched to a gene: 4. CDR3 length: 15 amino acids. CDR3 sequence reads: CASSLVTGANYGYTF. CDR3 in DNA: TGTGCCAGCAGCTTGGTCACAGGGGCCAACTATGGCTACACCTTC.

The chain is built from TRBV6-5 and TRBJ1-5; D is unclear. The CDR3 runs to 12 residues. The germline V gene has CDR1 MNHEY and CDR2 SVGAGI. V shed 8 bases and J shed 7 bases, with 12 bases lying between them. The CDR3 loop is CASSPREQPQHF. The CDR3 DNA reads TGTGCCAGCTCCCCCCGTGAGCAGCCCCAGCATTTT.

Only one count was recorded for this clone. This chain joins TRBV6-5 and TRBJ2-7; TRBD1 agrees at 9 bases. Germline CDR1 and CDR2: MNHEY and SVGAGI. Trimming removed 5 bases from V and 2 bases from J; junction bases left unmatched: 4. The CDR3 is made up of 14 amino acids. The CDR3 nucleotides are TGTGCCAGCAGTCCGGACAGGGGACCCTACGAGCAGTACTTC. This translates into CASSPDRGPYEQYF.

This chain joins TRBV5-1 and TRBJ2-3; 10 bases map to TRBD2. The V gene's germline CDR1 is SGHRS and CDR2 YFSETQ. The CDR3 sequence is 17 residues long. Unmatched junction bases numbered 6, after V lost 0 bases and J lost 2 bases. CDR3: CASSLVGLAIFTDTQYF. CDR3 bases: TGCGCCAGCAGCTTGGTGGGACTAGCGATTTTCACAGATACGCAGTATTTT.

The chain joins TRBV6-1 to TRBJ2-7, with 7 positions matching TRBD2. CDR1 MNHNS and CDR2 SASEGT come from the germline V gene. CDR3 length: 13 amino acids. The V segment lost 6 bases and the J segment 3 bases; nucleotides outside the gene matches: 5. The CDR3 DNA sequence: TGTGCCAGCAGCCATCGGGGGGACTACGAGCAGTACTTC. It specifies CASSHRGDYEQYF.

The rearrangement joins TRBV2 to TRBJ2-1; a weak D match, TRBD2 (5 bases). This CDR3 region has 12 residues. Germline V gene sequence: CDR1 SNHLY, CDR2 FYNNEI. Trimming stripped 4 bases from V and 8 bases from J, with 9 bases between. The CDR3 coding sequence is TGTGCCAGCAGTGGCGGGTCCTATGAGCAGTTCTTC. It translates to CASSGGSYEQFF. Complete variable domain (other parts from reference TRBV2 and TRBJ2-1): EPEVTQTPSHQVTQMGQEVILRCVPISNHLYFYWYRQILGQKVEFLVSFYNNEISEKSEIFDDQFSVERPDGSNFTLKIRSTKLEDSAMYFCASSGGSYEQFFGPGTRLTVL.

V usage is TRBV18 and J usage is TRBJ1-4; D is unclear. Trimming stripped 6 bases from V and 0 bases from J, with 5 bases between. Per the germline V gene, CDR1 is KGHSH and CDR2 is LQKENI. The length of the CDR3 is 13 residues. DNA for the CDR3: TGTGCCAGCTCCCCTGCAACTAATGAAAAACTGTTTTTT. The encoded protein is CASSPATNEKLFF.

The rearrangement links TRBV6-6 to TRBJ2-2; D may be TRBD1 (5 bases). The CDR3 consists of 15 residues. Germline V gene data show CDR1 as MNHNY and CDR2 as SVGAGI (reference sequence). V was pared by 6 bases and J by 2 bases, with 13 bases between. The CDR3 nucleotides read TGTGCCAGCAGACCTACAGGACATAACACCGGGGAGCTGTTTTTT. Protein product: CASRPTGHNTGELFF.

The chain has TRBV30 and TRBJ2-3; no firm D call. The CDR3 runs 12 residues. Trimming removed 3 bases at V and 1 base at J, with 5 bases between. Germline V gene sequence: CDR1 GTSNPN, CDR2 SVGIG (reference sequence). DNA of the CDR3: TGTGCCTGGAGCCAGGGCACAGATACGCAGTATTTT. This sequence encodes CAWSQGTDTQYF.

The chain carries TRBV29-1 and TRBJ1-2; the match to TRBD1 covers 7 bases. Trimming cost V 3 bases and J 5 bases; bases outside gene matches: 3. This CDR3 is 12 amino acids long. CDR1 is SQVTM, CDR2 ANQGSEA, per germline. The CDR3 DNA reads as TGCAGCGTTGATCAACAGGGGTATGGCTACACCTTC. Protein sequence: CSVDQQGYGYTF.

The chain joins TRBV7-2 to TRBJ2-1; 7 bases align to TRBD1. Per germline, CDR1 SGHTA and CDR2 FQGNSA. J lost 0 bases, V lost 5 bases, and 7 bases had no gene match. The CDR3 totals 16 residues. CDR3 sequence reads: CASSPTRDSSYNEQFF. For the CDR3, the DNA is TGTGCCAGCAGCCCCACCCGGGACAGCTCCTACAATGAGCAGTTCTTC. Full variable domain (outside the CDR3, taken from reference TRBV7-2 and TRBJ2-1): GAGVSQSPSNKVTEKGKDVELRCDPISGHTALYWYRQSLGQGLEFLIYFQGNSAPDKSGLPSDRFSAERTGGSVSTLTIQRTQQEDSAVYLCASSPTRDSSYNEQFFGPGTRLTVL.

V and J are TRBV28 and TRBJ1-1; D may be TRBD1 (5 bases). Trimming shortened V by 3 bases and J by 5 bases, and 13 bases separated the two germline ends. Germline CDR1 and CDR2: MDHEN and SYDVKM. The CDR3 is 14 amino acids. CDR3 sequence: CASSFGRGRTEAFF. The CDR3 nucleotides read TGTGCCAGCAGTTTTGGTAGGGGAAGGACTGAAGCTTTCTTT.

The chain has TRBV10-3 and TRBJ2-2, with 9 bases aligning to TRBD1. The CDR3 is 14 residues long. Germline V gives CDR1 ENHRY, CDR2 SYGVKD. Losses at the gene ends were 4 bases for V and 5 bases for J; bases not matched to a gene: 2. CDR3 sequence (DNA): TGTGCCATCAGTGTCGGACAGGGGACCGGGGAGCTGTTTTTT. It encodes CAISVGQGTGELFF.

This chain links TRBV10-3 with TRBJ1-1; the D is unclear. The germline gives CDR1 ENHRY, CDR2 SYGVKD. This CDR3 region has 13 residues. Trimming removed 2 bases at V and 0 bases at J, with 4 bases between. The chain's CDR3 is CAISEIMNTEAFF. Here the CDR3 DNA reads TGTGCCATCAGTGAGATCATGAACACTGAAGCTTTCTTT.

The CDR3 region is CASSPPGQGSYEQYF. Here the CDR3 DNA reads TGTGCCAGCAGTCCCCCGGGACAGGGTTCCTACGAGCAGTACTTC. V usage is TRBV28 and J usage is TRBJ2-7, with 9 bases identical to TRBD1. CDR3 length: 15 residues. Germline-derived CDR1 and CDR2 are MDHEN and SYDVKM. After removal of 5 bases from V and 1 base from J, the junction contained 6 bases not matched to a gene.